One and the same sample provided the 9 T cell receptor beta chains below, sequenced in a study of blood T cell repertoires in COVID-19. Profiled with immunoSEQ multiplex PCR; TCRdb holds only in-frame clones, not every one. The sample lists some 150,000 clones, over 65% occurring once. Sample: PBMCs or T cells enriched from blood (not recorded which). These receptors came from a woman aged 45-65 years who had recovered from COVID-19.

The rearrangement links TRBV28 to TRBJ1-1, with TRBD1 matching over 7 bases. J lost 3 bases, V lost 3 bases, and 4 bases had no gene match. Germline lookup yields CDR1 MDHEN and CDR2 SYDVKM. This CDR3 has 14 amino acids. Written as DNA, the CDR3 is TGTGCCAGCAGTTTTAACAGGGGCTACACTGAAGCTTTCTTT. Residues: CASSFNRGYTEAFF.

This sequence joins TRBV5-1 and TRBJ1-4, with 9 bases identical to TRBD1. V shed 4 bases and J 6 bases; nucleotides not matched to a gene: 7. The CDR3 has 15 residues. CDR1 and CDR2 from the germline V gene are SGHRS and YFSETQ. The CDR3 DNA is TGCGCCAGCAGCAGATACAGGGGGCGCGATGAAAAACTGTTTTTT. Its protein is CASSRYRGRDEKLFF.

This clone was counted a few times. J is TRBJ2-3 and V is TRBV19; TRBD1 matches 10 bases. This CDR3 region has 14 residues. Germline CDR1 and CDR2: LNHDA and SQIVND (reference sequence). V was pared by 9 bases and J by 1 base, with 4 bases of the junction left unmatched. In DNA, the CDR3 is TGTGCCAGCGACAGGGGGCTACGCACAGATACGCAGTATTTT. This codes for CASDRGLRTDTQYF.

The V call is TRBV5-8, the J call TRBJ1-4; the D is unclear. Germline values: CDR1 SGHTS, CDR2 YDEGEE. Deletions cut 2 bases from V and 4 bases from J, with 9 bases between. The CDR3 covers 14 residues. CDR3 in DNA: TGTGCCAGCAGCTTCGGCGGAATTAATGAAAAACTGTTTTTT. Its protein product is CASSFGGINEKLFF.

This clone was recorded once. The rearrangement links TRBV28 to TRBJ2-1; 7 bases agree with TRBD2. V lost 5 bases, J lost 15 bases, and 7 bases stayed unmatched. The CDR3 runs to 11 residues. In germline, CDR1 is MDHEN, CDR2 SYDVKM. In DNA, the CDR3 is TGTGCCAGCAGTGCCGTCGGGGGGATGTTCTTC. Translation: CASSAVGGMFF.

This clone has just one count. V and J are TRBV7-2 and TRBJ1-5; a possible D gene is TRBD1 (5 bases). The CDR3 contains 15 residues. V lost 6 bases and J 0 bases, leaving 12 bases between the germline ends. The germline V gene encodes CDR1 SGHTA and CDR2 FQGNSA. DNA for the CDR3: TGTGCCAGCAGTCCCGGACACCATAGCAATCAGCCCCAGCATTTT. It translates to CASSPGHHSNQPQHF.

The chain is built from TRBV11-2 and TRBJ2-2, with 8 bases that match TRBD1. V was clipped by 3 bases and J by 4 bases; unmatched bases: 1. This CDR3 has 14 amino acids. Germline lookup yields CDR1 SGHAT and CDR2 FQNNGV. CDR3 in amino acids: CASSFGTGTGELFF. The DNA for the CDR3 is TGTGCCAGCAGCTTTGGGACAGGCACCGGGGAGCTGTTTTTT.

This chain joins TRBV11-2 and TRBJ1-3; the D is unclear. Deletions cut 1 base from V and 3 bases from J, with 10 bases between. Looked up from germline, CDR1 is SGHAT and CDR2 is FQNNGV. CDR3 length: 15 residues. The CDR3 sequence: CASSLGGGGGNTIYF. CDR3 in DNA: TGTGCCAGCAGCTTAGGTGGCGGAGGTGGAAACACCATATATTTT.

V gene TRBV28 combines with J gene TRBJ1-6; no clear D. Deletions cut 2 bases from V and 0 bases from J, with 14 bases between. This CDR3 is 18 amino acids long. Germline CDR1 reads MDHEN; CDR2 reads SYDVKM. The CDR3 nucleotides are TGTGCCAGCAGTTTAACCCCCCCCGCTAGCTCCTATAATTCACCCCTCCACTTT. Encoded protein: CASSLTPPASSYNSPLHF. The full variable domain, completed using reference TRBV28 and TRBJ1-6, is DVKVTQSSRYLVKRTGEKVFLECVQDMDHENMFWYRQDPGLGLRLIYFSYDVKMKEKGDIPEGYSVSREKKERFSLILESASTNQTSMYLCASSLTPPASSYNSPLHFGNGTRLTVT.